This entry lists 18 T cell receptor beta chains sequenced from one sample in a study of blood T cell repertoires in COVID-19. Produced via immunoSEQ multiplex PCR; TCRdb's table is partial and in-frame only. This sample yields some 61,000 clones, of which about nine tenths are seen a single time; 7% to 8.5% belongs to the top ten. The material sequenced was peripheral blood. Source of these receptors: a man aged 25-45 years with acute or convalescent COVID-19.

The chain carries TRBV10-2 and TRBJ1-6; possible D gene TRBD1, 5 bases. Germline-derived CDR1 and CDR2 are WSHSY and SAAADI. Trimming left V 3 bases short and J 6 bases short, with 12 bases between. CDR3 length equals 15 residues. CDR3 region: CASSDGGVSNSPLHF. The CDR3 nucleotides are TGCGCCAGCAGTGATGGAGGGGTTTCTAATTCACCCCTCCACTTT.

This clone showed up just a few times. J is TRBJ2-6 and V is TRBV27, with D tentatively TRBD1 (5 bases). The germline CDR1 and CDR2 sequences are MNHEY and SMNVEV (reference sequence). V was clipped by 5 bases and J by 0 bases, with 11 bases between them. The CDR3 consists of 16 residues. The CDR3 here is CASSPHRSSGANVLTF. CDR3 sequence (DNA): TGTGCCAGCAGTCCCCACAGGAGCTCTGGGGCCAACGTCCTGACTTTC. Supplemented by reference TRBV27 and TRBJ2-6, the full variable domain reads EAQVTQNPRYLITVTGKKLTVTCSQNMNHEYMSWYRQDPGLGLRQIYYSMNVEVTDKGDVPEGYKVSRKEKRNFPLILESPSPNQTSLYFCASSPHRSSGANVLTFGAGSRLTVL.

This clone was counted once. This chain joins TRBV30 and TRBJ2-3; 9 bases fit TRBD2. J was trimmed by 0 bases and V by 3 bases; bases with no gene match: 10. The CDR3 is made up of 17 amino acids. CDR1 and CDR2 (germline): GTSNPN, SVGIG (reference sequence). The CDR3 DNA reads as TGTGCCTGGAGCCTTCCAGGACTAGCGTCTAGCACAGATACGCAGTATTTT. Its translation: CAWSLPGLASSTDTQYF.

This clone is classed as medium-sized. The chain joins TRBV13 to TRBJ2-3; TRBD2 agrees at 11 bases. CDR3 size: 16 residues. The V gene end was trimmed by 5 bases and the J gene end by 5 bases; junction bases not matched to a gene: 9. The germline V gene has CDR1 PRHDT and CDR2 FYEKMQ (reference sequence). The CDR3 DNA is TGTGCCAGCAGCACGACCGGGACTAGCGGTAGAGATACGCAGTATTTT. It translates to CASSTTGTSGRDTQYF.

This chain uses TRBV4-1 with TRBJ1-3, with 7 nucleotides matching TRBD1. The CDR3 consists of 16 residues. Unmatched junction bases numbered 12, after V lost 2 bases and J lost 8 bases. Germline values: CDR1 MGHRA, CDR2 YSYEKL. The CDR3 DNA sequence: TGCGCCAGCAGCCAACCTGGGACAGCCATAGCGGACACCATATATTTT. This encodes CASSQPGTAIADTIYF.

V gene TRBV19 combines with J gene TRBJ2-7, with D maybe TRBD2 (6 bases). The CDR3 runs 14 residues. Trimming stripped 6 bases from V and 2 bases from J, with 14 bases between. The germline CDR1 and CDR2 sequences are LNHDA and SQIVND (reference sequence). The CDR3 DNA reads TGTGCCAGTAGAGGAAAGGGGAGGACCTACGAGCAGTACTTC. This translates into CASRGKGRTYEQYF.

This sequence joins TRBV9 and TRBJ2-7; TRBD2 agrees at 8 bases. With 2 bases clipped from V and 7 bases from J, the junction kept 14 bases outside the gene matches. CDR3 size: 16 residues. The V gene's germline CDR1 is SGDLS and CDR2 YYNGEE. The CDR3 protein is CASSVSGTRRAGEQYF. In nucleotides, the CDR3 is TGTGCCAGCAGCGTTTCGGGGACTAGACGAGCAGGGGAGCAGTACTTC.

The rearrangement uses TRBV11-2 and TRBJ2-2; maybe TRBD2 (7 bases). Germline CDR1 SGHAT, CDR2 FQNNGV. CDR3 size: 15 residues. Trimming shortened V by 5 bases and J by 1 base, and 11 bases separated the two germline ends. The CDR3 spells CASSRGGRNTGELFF. For the CDR3, the DNA is TGTGCCAGCAGCCGCGGGGGCAGGAACACCGGGGAGCTGTTTTTT.

The chain couples TRBV2 to TRBJ1-4, with D tentatively TRBD1 (5 bases). Germline values: CDR1 SNHLY, CDR2 FYNNEI. The CDR3 consists of 13 residues. V shed 9 bases and J shed 7 bases, with 15 bases lying between them. CDR3 sequence: CASTGRRGEKLFF. CDR3 bases: TGTGCCAGTACCGGGCGAAGGGGTGAAAAACTGTTTTTT.

The chain links TRBV6-1 to TRBJ1-5; D might be TRBD1 (5 bases). Germline V gene data show CDR1 as MNHNS and CDR2 as SASEGT. The germline V and J ends were trimmed by 4 bases and 5 bases, with 21 bases remaining between them. The CDR3 sequence is 17 residues long. CDR3 sequence (DNA): TGTGCCAGCAGTGGGGGAAGGGGCTCAGGTGTCGATCAGCCCCAGCATTTT. Protein: CASSGGRGSGVDQPQHF.

This chain links TRBV27 with TRBJ2-7, with 12 bases fitting TRBD2. The CDR3 has 14 amino acids. J gave up 1 base and V 6 bases, and 1 base lay outside the gene matches. The germline CDR1 and CDR2 sequences are MNHEY and SMNVEV (reference sequence). The CDR3 region is CASRGLAGSYEQYF. DNA of the CDR3: TGTGCCAGCAGGGGACTAGCGGGTTCCTACGAGCAGTACTTC.

The table lists this clone with a count of one. The CDR3 sequence: CAISAAYNTEAFF. As DNA, the CDR3 is TGTGCCATTTCAGCGGCGTACAACACTGAAGCTTTCTTT. The rearrangement uses TRBV15 and TRBJ1-1; the D is unclear. CDR3 size: 13 residues. Trimming stripped 10 bases from V and 2 bases from J, with 14 bases between. CDR1 and CDR2 from the germline V gene are LNHNV and YYDKDF (reference sequence). The complete variable domain, with remaining parts taken from reference TRBV15 and TRBJ1-1, reads DAMVIQNPRYQVTQFGKPVTLSCSQTLNHNVMYWYQQKSSQAPKLLFHYYDKDFNNEADTPDNFQSRRPNTSFCFLDIRSPGLGDTAMYLCAISAAYNTEAFFGQGTRLTVV.

The chain combines TRBV28 with TRBJ2-7, with 9 bases identical to TRBD1. The J segment lost 7 bases and the V segment lost 8 bases, leaving 12 bases of the junction unmatched. Germline V gives CDR1 MDHEN, CDR2 SYDVKM. The CDR3 loop spans 14 amino acids. The CDR3: CASPLSGQGREQYF. The CDR3 bases are TGTGCCAGCCCCCTCTCGGGACAGGGAAGGGAGCAGTACTTC.

This chain joins TRBV11-2 and TRBJ2-7; the D gene is possibly TRBD1 (5 bases). Germline-derived CDR1 and CDR2 are SGHAT and FQNNGV. V lost 5 bases and J lost 5, with 7 bases in between. This CDR3 region has 11 residues. The CDR3 region has the DNA TGTGCCAGCAGCGAAGGGGACGAGCAGTACTTC. It encodes CASSEGDEQYF.

The chain employs TRBV18 and TRBJ2-3; 8 bases are a match to TRBD2. Per germline, CDR1 KGHSH and CDR2 LQKENI. J gave up 5 bases and V 5 bases, and 9 bases lay outside the gene matches. The CDR3 loop spans 15 amino acids. The CDR3 coding sequence is TGTGCCAGCTCAAGACCCGGGACTAGGCAAGATACGCAGTATTTT. It codes for CASSRPGTRQDTQYF.

The rearrangement joins TRBV5-6 to TRBJ2-5; D is unclear. The V gene's germline CDR1 is SGHDT and CDR2 YYEEEE. This CDR3 region has 13 residues. Trimming shortened V by 3 bases and J by 4 bases, and 10 bases separated the two germline ends. The CDR3 reads CASSSQASETQYF. In DNA form, the CDR3 reads TGTGCCAGCAGCTCTCAGGCCTCAGAGACCCAGTACTTC.

The chain has TRBV10-2 and TRBJ2-1; TRBD2 matches 8 bases. J gave up 8 bases and V 6 bases, and 6 bases lay outside the gene matches. The CDR3 is 13 residues long. Germline CDR1 WSHSY, CDR2 SAAADI. CDR3: CASRVSGTDEQFF. The CDR3 DNA follows: TGCGCCAGCAGGGTTAGCGGGACCGATGAGCAGTTCTTC.

The V and J genes are TRBV21-1 and TRBJ2-3; the DNA was not used to check the table's D call, TRBD1. TRBV21-1 corresponds to a pseudogene. The CDR3 contains 13 residues. The CDR3, as DNA: TGTGCCAGCCCTGGGCCAGACACAGATACGCAGTATTTT. This translates into CASPGPDTDTQYF.